A single sample gave rise to the 31 T cell receptor delta chains below, sequenced in a study of γδ T cells in repeated Plasmodium falciparum infection. TCRdb reanalysed the multiplex PCR reads via CATT. The sample lists tens of thousands of delta-chain clones, roughly 0.98% occurring once. Bulk repertoires came from Vgamma9/Vdelta2+ or Vdelta2-negative gammadelta T cells flow-sorted from PBMC. The sequencing input was gamma-delta T cells from blood. Receptors were obtained from a pool of human donors (malaria-infected and uninfected, not separated).

This clone came up a few times. A read error likely explains this, since a far larger clone differs by one base. This sample includes further DNA sequences coding for the same CDR3. The chain carries TRDV2 and TRDJ1; D possibly corresponds to TRDD3 (6 bases). TCRdb lists no J gene, so it was determined here by aligning the DNA to germline. Germline CDR1 reads GEAIGNYY; CDR2 reads EKD. Trimming removed 0 bases at V and 3 bases at J, with 16 bases between. The CDR3 covers 16 residues. This CDR3 is CACDTGIRGNSDKLIF. Written as DNA, the CDR3 is TGTGCCTGTGACACCGGAATAAGGGGGAATTCCGATAAACTCATCTTT.

This clone was found a few times. This DNA's translation differs at residue 12 from TCRdb's protein, which comes from a much larger clone; a read error is likely, and the protein shown is translated from the DNA. The chain employs TRDV2 and TRDJ1; a weak D match, TRDD3 (5 bases). In the absence of a J gene in TCRdb, the DNA was matched to germline to assign it here. The CDR3 totals 15 residues. Germline CDR1 GEAIGNYY, CDR2 EKD. The CDR3 loop is CACDRNTRLADELIF. CDR3 DNA sequence: TGTGCCTGTGACCGCAATACGCGTTTAGCCGATGAACTCATCTTT.

This clone was picked up a small number of times. A far larger clone is one nucleotide away, so this likely arose from a read error. Distinct nucleotide sequences in the sample also encode this CDR3. The rearrangement links TRDV1 to TRDJ1; weak D call: TRDD3 (6 bases). The germline V and J ends were trimmed by 5 bases and 7 bases, with 41 bases remaining between them. The CDR3 is 22 residues long. Germline V lookup: CDR1 TSWWSYY, CDR2 QGS. Here the CDR3 DNA reads TGTGCTCTTGGGAGATCCCCACCTAGGACTTTCTCCACTGGGATATCCCAGGGTAAACTCATCTTT. It is translated as CALGRSPPRTFSTGISQGKLIF.

As regards this clone: A far larger clone is just one base off, so this is likely a read error. The sample holds other DNA sequences that translate to the same CDR3. This sequence joins TRDV2 and TRDJ3; 9 bases agree with TRDD3. Germline CDR1 reads GEAIGNYY; CDR2 reads EKD. This CDR3 region has 19 residues. In DNA form, the CDR3 reads TGTGCTTGTGACACCGTACTGGGGGAGACCTCCTGGGACACCCGACAGATGTTTTTC. The encoded protein is CACDTVLGETSWDTRQMFF.

This clone was counted only a few times. This sequence is one base from a far larger clone and is likely a read error. Other DNA sequences within the sample encode an identical CDR3. This chain uses TRAV38-2/DV8 with TRDJ1, with D perhaps matching TRDD2 (5 bases). Matching the DNA to germline supplied the J gene, which TCRdb does not give. This CDR3 spans 17 amino acids. From germline, CDR1 is TSESDYY and CDR2 QEAYKQQN. As DNA, the CDR3 is TGTGCCTATAGCGACCGAACCCTTCACTCTAACACCGATAAACTCATCTTT. Its protein is CAYSDRTLHSNTDKLIF.

This clone was counted between two and nine times. This DNA's translation and the protein TCRdb lists, from a much larger clone, do not match at residue 18, likely due to a read error; the protein shown is translated from the DNA. The J gene is TRDJ2, the V gene TRDV1; D may correspond to TRDD1 or TRDD3 (5 bases each). The CDR3 is 21 residues long. The germline CDR1 and CDR2 sequences are TSWWSYY and QGS. The CDR3 DNA reads TGTGCTCTTGGGGAAGAGTCGTACCATGAAATGGGCAAAGGGGAGACAGCAAAACTCTTCTTT. As protein: CALGEESYHEMGKGETAKLFF.

A word on this clone: This likely traces to a read error, being one base from a far larger clone. Other DNA sequences within the sample encode an identical CDR3. This chain links TRDV1 with TRDJ1; D not certain. CDR1 and CDR2 from the germline V gene are TSWWSYY and QGS. This CDR3 region has 13 residues. Trimming took off 0 bases at V and 11 bases at J, with 13 bases between the two ends. CDR3 protein: CALGELLSQKLIF. In nucleotides, the CDR3 is TGTGCTCTTGGGGAACTCTTGTCTCAAAAGCTCATCTTT.

This clone has only a few counts. The TCRdb record carries a much larger clone's protein, which differs from this DNA's translation at residue 5; a read error is the likely cause, and the protein listed here is the DNA translation. This rearrangement joins TRDV2 to TRDJ1; 9 bases are a match to TRDD3. Here the J gene came from matching the DNA to germline, since TCRdb omits it. The CDR3 runs to 15 residues. The germline CDR1 and CDR2 sequences are GEAIGNYY and EKD. V lost 4 bases and J lost 3; bases outside the gene matches: 8. The DNA of the CDR3 is TGTGCCTGTGATCAGGGGATACGATCGTCCGATAAACTCATCTTT. Protein sequence: CACDQGIRSSDKLIF.

This clone was found a few times. The TCRdb record carries a much larger clone's protein, which differs from this DNA's translation at residue 6; a read error is the likely cause, and the protein listed here is the DNA translation. This chain connects TRDV1 to TRDJ1, with D tentatively TRDD2 (5 bases). The J gene is absent in TCRdb and was assigned here via DNA matching to germline. V dropped 1 base and J dropped 3 bases, with 12 bases sitting between them. From germline, CDR1 is TSWWSYY and CDR2 QGS. The CDR3 extends over 15 amino acids. Here the CDR3 reads CALGEPPFCPDKLIF. CDR3 DNA sequence: TGTGCTCTTGGGGAACCACCCTTCTGCCCCGATAAACTCATCTTT.

This clone was observed a handful of times. TCRdb's listed protein matches a much larger clone and diverges from this DNA's translation at residue 5, likely through a read error; the protein shown comes from the DNA. J is TRDJ1 and V is TRDV2, with TRDD3 identical over 10 bases. TCRdb is silent on the J gene; assignment here came from matching the DNA to germline. In germline, CDR1 is GEAIGNYY, CDR2 EKD. V was pared by 3 bases and J by 0 bases, with 30 bases of the junction left unmatched. There are 24 residues in the CDR3. CDR3 sequence: CACDAVRPSPSPNWGMGYTDKLIF. The CDR3, as DNA: TGTGCCTGTGACGCCGTTCGTCCCTCCCCTAGCCCAAACTGGGGGATGGGGTACACCGATAAACTCATCTTT.

The chain joins TRDV2 to TRDJ1; 10 nucleotides line up with TRDD3. TCRdb carries no J gene annotation; the J gene was assigned here by matching the DNA with germline. Germline CDR1 and CDR2: GEAIGNYY and EKD. The CDR3 spans 16 residues. Germline trimming cut 5 bases from V and 0 bases from J; bases unmatched to any gene: 8. CDR3 in amino acids: CACGPLGDPHTDKLIF. The CDR3 DNA sequence: TGTGCCTGTGGGCCACTGGGGGATCCTCACACCGATAAACTCATCTTT.

A remark on this clone: The protein TCRdb lists belongs to a much larger clone and differs from this DNA's translation at residue 7, which points to a read error; the protein shown is made from the DNA. This chain links TRDV1 with TRDJ1; TRDD3 matches at 10 bases. No J segment appears in TCRdb, so it was assigned here by matching the sequence to germline. CDR1 and CDR2 from the germline V gene are TSWWSYY and QGS. The CDR3 loop spans 18 amino acids. The V gene end was trimmed by 1 base and the J gene end by 2 bases; junction bases not matched to a gene: 10. CDR3 protein: CALGERSQILGDTDKLIF. The CDR3 DNA reads as TGTGCTCTTGGGGAACGATCCCAAATACTGGGGGATACCGATAAACTCATCTTT.

This clone showed up just a few times. The mismatch at residue 4 between this DNA's translation and the TCRdb protein of a much larger clone likely reflects a read error; the protein shown is translated from the DNA. The chain joins TRDV2 to TRDJ1, with 13 bases lining up with TRDD3. Here the J gene was assigned by germline matching of the DNA, as TCRdb has none. Germline CDR1 reads GEAIGNYY; CDR2 reads EKD. The CDR3 runs 19 residues. Unmatched junction bases numbered 19, after V lost 5 bases and J lost 5 bases. The CDR3 is CACGSRTGGYAITGDKLIF. CDR3 nucleotide sequence: TGTGCCTGTGGCTCCCGTACTGGGGGATACGCGATTACGGGTGATAAACTCATCTTT.

This clone was observed many times. This chain joins TRDV1 and TRDJ1; D is undetermined. The CDR3 is 18 amino acids. Germline-derived CDR1 and CDR2 are TSWWSYY and QGS. V gave up 1 base and J gave up 0 bases, with 18 bases separating them. In nucleotides, the CDR3 is TGTGCTCTTGGGGAACGGGGCGTCTACCCCTGGTACACCGATAAACTCATCTTT. Protein product: CALGERGVYPWYTDKLIF.

Regarding this clone: TCRdb records a much larger clone's protein for this DNA, with a difference at residue 15 that likely arises from a read error; the protein given is the translation of the DNA. The gene calls are TRDV2 and TRDJ1; perhaps TRDD3 as D (5 bases). Germline matching of the DNA provided the J gene here, since TCRdb leaves it blank. CDR3 size: 19 residues. Germline V lookup: CDR1 GEAIGNYY, CDR2 EKD. CDR3 amino acids: CACDTVAGGSMLNTNKLIF. CDR3 nucleotides: TGTGCCTGTGACACCGTAGCGGGGGGCTCAATGTTGAACACCAATAAACTCATCTTT.

This clone showed up just a few times. This DNA translates differently at residue 8 from the TCRdb protein, which is that of a much larger clone; a read error is likely, and the protein shown is the DNA's own translation. The chain links TRDV1 to TRDJ1; D is uncertain. Matching the DNA to germline supplied the J gene, which TCRdb does not give. The V gene's germline CDR1 is TSWWSYY and CDR2 QGS. The ends were cut back, 0 bases at V and 5 bases at J, with 13 bases in the middle. The CDR3 contains 15 residues. The CDR3, as DNA: TGTGCTCTTGGGGAACTAGAAGTCCGGTCGGATAAACTCATCTTT. This encodes CALGELEVRSDKLIF.

Only a few counts were recorded for this clone. This DNA translates differently at residue 13 from the TCRdb protein, which is that of a much larger clone; a read error is likely, and the protein shown is the DNA's own translation. V usage is TRDV1 and J usage is TRDJ1; the match to TRDD3 covers 8 bases. The J gene was missing in TCRdb and was found by matching the end of the DNA to germline. The V and J ends lost 2 bases and 0 bases, in that order; junction bases with no gene match: 29. The CDR3 extends over 24 amino acids. Germline V gene sequence: CDR1 TSWWSYY, CDR2 QGS. The CDR3 region has the DNA TGTGCTCTTGGGGAAAAGAGTCCCCGCCCTCCTCCGCCGCATGGGGATACCCACACCGATAAACTCATCTTT. Residues: CALGEKSPRPPPPHGDTHTDKLIF.

There are a few counts of this clone. TCRdb shows a much larger clone's protein in place of this DNA's translation, and the two differ at residue 4, likely through a read error; the protein shown is translated from the DNA. V is TRDV2 and J is TRDJ1, with 7 bases that match TRDD3. Matching the DNA to germline supplied the J gene, which TCRdb does not give. This CDR3 has 15 residues. Germline V gives CDR1 GEAIGNYY, CDR2 EKD. V lost 5 bases, J lost 1 base, and 9 bases stayed unmatched. DNA of the CDR3: TGTGCCTGTGGCCCGGGGGATCCCCGCACCGATAAACTCATCTTT. It encodes CACGPGDPRTDKLIF.

This clone was observed a few times. This likely stems from a read error, as it lies one base from a far larger clone. Other DNA sequences in this sample translate to the same CDR3. This chain uses TRDV2 with TRDJ1; D gene ambiguous. Germline matching of the DNA provided the J gene here, since TCRdb leaves it blank. The V gene's germline CDR1 is GEAIGNYY and CDR2 EKD. The CDR3 covers 15 residues. CDR3 residues: CACDTVTVNTDKLIF. In DNA form, the CDR3 reads TGTGCTTGTGACACCGTTACAGTGAACACCGATAAACTCATCTTT.

This clone appeared a few times. It is likely a read error: a sequence one base away is far more abundant. Other DNA variants within this sample encode the same CDR3. J is TRDJ1 and V is TRDV2; 13 positions match TRDD3. No J segment appears in TCRdb, so it was assigned here by matching the sequence to germline. The germline CDR1 and CDR2 sequences are GEAIGNYY and EKD. V dropped 0 bases and J dropped 0; count of bases not matched to a gene: 9. The CDR3 is 19 residues long. CDR3 residues: CACDTLVLGDTGHTDKLIF. The CDR3 bases are TGTGCCTGTGACACCTTAGTACTGGGGGATACGGGGCACACCGATAAACTCATCTTT.

Relative to its sample, this clone is medium-sized (0.01 to 0.1%). The chain has TRDV1 and TRDJ1; D remains ambiguous. The V end lost 2 bases, the J end lost 3 bases, and 22 bases lay between the germline ends. The CDR3 sequence is 18 residues long. Germline values: CDR1 TSWWSYY, CDR2 QGS. Here the CDR3 DNA reads TGTGCTCTTGGGGAAGTCTATCTCTACGACCTTTGGTCCGATAAACTCATCTTT. This sequence encodes CALGEVYLYDLWSDKLIF.

On this clone: TCRdb shows a much larger clone's protein in place of this DNA's translation, and the two differ at residue 15, likely through a read error; the protein shown is translated from the DNA. The J gene is TRDJ1, the V gene TRDV2, with 13 positions matching TRDD3. Here the J gene came from matching the DNA to germline, since TCRdb omits it. CDR1 is GEAIGNYY, CDR2 EKD, per germline. There are 19 residues in the CDR3. The CDR3 nucleotides are TGTGCCTGTGACACCGTAGCGACTGGGGGATACGACTACACCGGTAAACTCATCTTT. This gives the protein CACDTVATGGYDYTGKLIF.

Regarding this clone: The protein given by TCRdb reflects a much larger clone and differs at residue 13 from this DNA's translation, likely from a read error; the protein shown is the DNA's translation. The genes are TRDV3 and TRDJ1; 12 positions match TRDD3. The J gene was not available in TCRdb and was assigned here by matching the DNA to germline segments. The V gene's germline CDR1 is TVYSNPD and CDR2 GDNSRS (reference sequence). The CDR3 extends over 16 amino acids. As DNA, the CDR3 is TGTGCCTCGGGGCCATACTGGGGGATACAACCCGATAGACTCATCTTT. Translated, it gives CASGPYWGIQPDRLIF.

With regard to this clone: TCRdb attributes to this sequence the protein of a much larger clone, which differs from the DNA translation at residue 8; a read error is likely, and the protein displayed is translated from the DNA. Different DNA sequences within this sample yield the same CDR3. In DNA form, the CDR3 reads TGTGCCTGTGACACCGGCGACAGGGGGATACCCGACACCGATAAACTCATCTTT. The encoded protein is CACDTGDRGIPDTDKLIF. The rearrangement joins TRDV2 to TRDJ1; TRDD3 aligns across 9 bases. As TCRdb names no J gene, one was assigned here on the basis of a DNA match to germline. Losses at the gene ends were 0 bases for V and 0 bases for J; bases not matched to a gene: 10. This CDR3 contains 18 residues. Germline V gene sequence: CDR1 GEAIGNYY, CDR2 EKD.

This clone was recorded many times. Translating this DNA gives a protein that differs at residue 14 from the TCRdb one, which belongs to a much larger clone; a read error is likely, and the protein shown is this translation. TRDV2 is the V gene, and the J gene was not called; TRDD3, the table's D call, lacks a check against the DNA. The CDR3 has 16 residues. The germline gives CDR1 GEAIGNYY, CDR2 EKD. The chain's CDR3 is CACDTRWGTYTDKPIF. The CDR3, as DNA: TGTGCCTGTGACACGCGGTGGGGGACCTACACCGATAAACCCATCTTT.

About this clone: This DNA's translation differs at residue 18 from TCRdb's protein, which comes from a much larger clone; a read error is likely, and the protein shown is translated from the DNA. The chain is built from TRDV1 and TRDJ1; TRDD3 matches 13 bases. The CDR3 consists of 21 residues. Germline lookup yields CDR1 TSWWSYY and CDR2 QGS. This CDR3 reads CALDLPPEYWGIRGHTDRLIF. The CDR3 coding sequence is TGTGCTCTTGACCTACCTCCCGAGTACTGGGGGATACGGGGACACACCGATAGACTCATCTTT.

Comments on this clone: The protein TCRdb lists belongs to a much larger clone and differs from this DNA's translation at residue 5, which points to a read error; the protein shown is made from the DNA. J is TRDJ1 and V is TRDV1, with 7 bases lining up with TRDD2. TCRdb records no J gene; here it was assigned by comparing the DNA to germline. Germline values: CDR1 TSWWSYY, CDR2 QGS. The CDR3 covers 18 residues. V shed 4 bases, J shed 0 bases, and the junction held 14 bases outside the gene matches. CDR3 in DNA: TGTGCTCTTGGGGGAAGGCTACTTCCTAGGGGGTACACCGATAAACTCATCTTT. Encoded protein: CALGGRLLPRGYTDKLIF.

Concerning this clone itself: Since a far larger clone is one base different, this is likely a read error. Other nucleotide sequences in the sample specify the same CDR3. This rearrangement joins TRDV1 to TRDJ1; D might be TRDD2 (5 bases). Here the J gene was assigned by germline matching of the DNA, as TCRdb has none. This CDR3 is 19 amino acids long. The V and J ends lost 3 bases and 2 bases respectively, with 25 bases between them. CDR1 is TSWWSYY, CDR2 QGS, per germline. CDR3: CALGESGPPVVLQTDKLIF. CDR3 nucleotide sequence: TGTGCTCTTGGGGAGTCGGGGCCCCCGGTCGTCCTTCAAACCGATAAACTCATCTTT.

This clone was seen ten or more times. A read error likely explains why the TCRdb protein, taken from a much larger clone, differs from this DNA's translation at residue 13; the protein shown is translated from the DNA. The chain links TRDV1 to TRDJ1, with D possibly TRDD3 on 5 matching bases. CDR1 is TSWWSYY and CDR2 is QGS in the germline V gene. Trimming took off 0 bases at V and 7 bases at J, with 21 bases between the two ends. This CDR3 has 17 amino acids. CDR3 DNA sequence: TGTGCTCTTGGGGAACTCAGGCCCGGCGGGGGCCACTGTAAACTCATCTTT. Translated: CALGELRPGGGHCKLIF.

This clone was seen more than once but under ten times. TCRdb has a much larger clone's protein, which differs at residue 13 from the translation of this DNA, likely because of a read error; what is shown is the protein translated from the DNA. Other nucleotide sequences from this sample produce the same CDR3. The V gene call reads TRDV2; no J gene was called; the table's D call, TRDD3, was not checked against the DNA. Per germline, CDR1 GEAIGNYY and CDR2 EKD. The CDR3 runs to 16 residues. CDR3 region: CACDVLGDTLTAHLFF. The CDR3, as DNA: TGTGCCTGTGACGTACTGGGGGATACTTTGACAGCACACCTCTTCTTT.

As concerns this clone: TCRdb shows a much larger clone's protein in place of this DNA's translation, and the two differ at residue 9, likely through a read error; the protein shown is translated from the DNA. J is TRDJ2 and V is TRDV2, with a tentative D call TRDD3 (6 bases). Here the J gene was assigned by germline matching of the DNA, as TCRdb has none. The CDR3 is 16 residues long. Germline V gene sequence: CDR1 GEAIGNYY, CDR2 EKD. Trimming cost V 3 bases and J 8 bases, with 21 bases left between them. The CDR3 region has the DNA TGTGCCTGTGACGATATCGCCTGGGGTCAGGGGGCACAACTCTTCTTT. It translates to CACDDIAWGQGAQLFF.